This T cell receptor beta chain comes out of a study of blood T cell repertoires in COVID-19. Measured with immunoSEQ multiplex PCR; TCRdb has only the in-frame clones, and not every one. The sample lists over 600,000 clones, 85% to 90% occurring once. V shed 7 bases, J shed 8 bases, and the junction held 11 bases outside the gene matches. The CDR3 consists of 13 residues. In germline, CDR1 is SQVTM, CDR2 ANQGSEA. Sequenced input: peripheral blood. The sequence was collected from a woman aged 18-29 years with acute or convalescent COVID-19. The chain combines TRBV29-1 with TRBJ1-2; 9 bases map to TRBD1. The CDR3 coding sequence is TGCAGCGCCCGCCGGGACAGGGAGAGGGGCTACACCTTC. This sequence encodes CSARRDRERGYTF.